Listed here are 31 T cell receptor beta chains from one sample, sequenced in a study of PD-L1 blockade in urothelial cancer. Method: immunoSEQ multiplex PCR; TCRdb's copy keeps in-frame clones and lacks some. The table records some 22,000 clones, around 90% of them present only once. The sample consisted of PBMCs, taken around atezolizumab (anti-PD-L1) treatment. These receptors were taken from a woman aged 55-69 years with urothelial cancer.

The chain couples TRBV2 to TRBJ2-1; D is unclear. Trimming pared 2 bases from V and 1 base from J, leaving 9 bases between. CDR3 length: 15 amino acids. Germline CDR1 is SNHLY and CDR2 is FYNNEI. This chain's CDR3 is CASSESQASYNEQFF. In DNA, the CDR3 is TGTGCCAGCAGTGAATCTCAGGCTTCCTACAATGAGCAGTTCTTC.

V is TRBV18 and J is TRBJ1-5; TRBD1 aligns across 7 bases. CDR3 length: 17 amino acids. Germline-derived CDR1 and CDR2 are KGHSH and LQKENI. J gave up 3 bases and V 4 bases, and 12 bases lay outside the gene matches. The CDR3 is CASSLTGTGAINQPQHF. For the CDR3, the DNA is TGTGCCAGCTCACTGACAGGTACAGGGGCGATCAATCAGCCCCAGCATTTT.

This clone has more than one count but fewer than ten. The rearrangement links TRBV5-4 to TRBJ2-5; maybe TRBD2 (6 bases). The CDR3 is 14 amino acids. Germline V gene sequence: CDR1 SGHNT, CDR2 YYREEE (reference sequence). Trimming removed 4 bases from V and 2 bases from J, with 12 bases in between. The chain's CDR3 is CASSVRDFQETQYF. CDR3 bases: TGTGCCAGCAGCGTCCGGGACTTTCAAGAGACCCAGTACTTC.

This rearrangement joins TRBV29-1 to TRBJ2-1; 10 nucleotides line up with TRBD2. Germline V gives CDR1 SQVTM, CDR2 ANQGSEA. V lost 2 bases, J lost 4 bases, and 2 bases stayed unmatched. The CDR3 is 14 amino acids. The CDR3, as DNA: TGCAGCGTTGAATCTAGCGGGAGATACAATGAGCAGTTCTTC. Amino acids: CSVESSGRYNEQFF.

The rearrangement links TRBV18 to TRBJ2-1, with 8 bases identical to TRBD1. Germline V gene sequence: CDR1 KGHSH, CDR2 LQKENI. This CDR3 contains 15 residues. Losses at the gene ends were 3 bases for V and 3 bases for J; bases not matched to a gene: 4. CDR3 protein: CASSPTDRVYNEQFF. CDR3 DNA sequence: TGTGCCAGCTCACCTACGGACAGGGTCTACAATGAGCAGTTCTTC.

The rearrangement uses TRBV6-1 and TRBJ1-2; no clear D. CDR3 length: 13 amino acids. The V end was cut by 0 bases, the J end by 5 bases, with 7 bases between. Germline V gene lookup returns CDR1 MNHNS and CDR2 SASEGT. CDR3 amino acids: CASSEARFYGYTF. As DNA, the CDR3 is TGTGCCAGCAGTGAAGCGAGGTTTTATGGCTACACCTTC.

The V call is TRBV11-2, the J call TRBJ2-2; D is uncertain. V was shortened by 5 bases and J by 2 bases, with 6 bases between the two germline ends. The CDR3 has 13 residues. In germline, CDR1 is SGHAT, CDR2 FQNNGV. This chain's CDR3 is CASSHSNTGELFF. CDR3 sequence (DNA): TGTGCCAGCAGCCATTCCAACACCGGGGAGCTGTTTTTT.

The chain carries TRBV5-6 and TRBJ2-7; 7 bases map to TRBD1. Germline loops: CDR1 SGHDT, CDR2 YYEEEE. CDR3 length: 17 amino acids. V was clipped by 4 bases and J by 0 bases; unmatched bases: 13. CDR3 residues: CASSPPTGYESSYEQYF. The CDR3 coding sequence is TGTGCCAGCAGCCCGCCGACAGGGTACGAGAGCTCCTACGAGCAGTACTTC.

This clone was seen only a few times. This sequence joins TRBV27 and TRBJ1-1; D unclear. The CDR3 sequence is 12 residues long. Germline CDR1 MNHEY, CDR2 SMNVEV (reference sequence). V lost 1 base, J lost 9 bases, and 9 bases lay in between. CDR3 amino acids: CASSLLGNKAFF. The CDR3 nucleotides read TGTGCCAGCAGTTTATTGGGCAACAAAGCTTTCTTT.

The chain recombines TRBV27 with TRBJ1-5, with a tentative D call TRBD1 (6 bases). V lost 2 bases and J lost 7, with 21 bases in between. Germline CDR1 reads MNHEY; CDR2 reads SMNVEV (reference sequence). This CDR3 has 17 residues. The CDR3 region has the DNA TGTGCCAGCAGTTTAATAGGGGGGGGAGGGGCAAAACAGCCCCAGCATTTT. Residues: CASSLIGGGGAKQPQHF.

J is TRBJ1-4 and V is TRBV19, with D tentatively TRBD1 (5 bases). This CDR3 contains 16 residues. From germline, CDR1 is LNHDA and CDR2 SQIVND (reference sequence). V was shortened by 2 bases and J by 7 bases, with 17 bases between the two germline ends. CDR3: CASSIRLSGLREKLFF. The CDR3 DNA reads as TGTGCCAGTAGTATACGATTGTCAGGGCTGCGTGAAAAACTGTTTTTT.

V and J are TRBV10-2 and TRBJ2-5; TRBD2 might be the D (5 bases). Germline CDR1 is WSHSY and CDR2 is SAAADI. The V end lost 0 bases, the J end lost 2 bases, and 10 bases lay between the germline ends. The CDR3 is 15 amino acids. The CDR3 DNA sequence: TGCGCCAGCAGTGAGTCCGGGGTACGGCAAGAGACCCAGTACTTC. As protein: CASSESGVRQETQYF.

The CDR3 is CASSQEGGSFNEQFF. CDR3 bases: TGTGCCAGCAGCCAAGAGGGAGGTAGTTTCAATGAGCAGTTCTTC. The J gene is TRBJ2-1, the V gene TRBV4-2, with a tentative D call TRBD2 (6 bases). Germline V gene lookup returns CDR1 LGHNA and CDR2 YNFKEQ. Trimming stripped 0 bases from V and 6 bases from J, with 12 bases between. This CDR3 comprises 15 residues.

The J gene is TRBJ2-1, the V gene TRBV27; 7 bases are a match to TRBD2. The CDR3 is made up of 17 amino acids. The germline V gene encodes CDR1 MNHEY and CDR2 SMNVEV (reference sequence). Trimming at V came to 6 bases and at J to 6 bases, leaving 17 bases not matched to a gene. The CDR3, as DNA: TGTGCCAGCAGCCTGAAATTCCGGCGGGAGCGGTTCAATGAGCAGTTCTTC. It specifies CASSLKFRRERFNEQFF.

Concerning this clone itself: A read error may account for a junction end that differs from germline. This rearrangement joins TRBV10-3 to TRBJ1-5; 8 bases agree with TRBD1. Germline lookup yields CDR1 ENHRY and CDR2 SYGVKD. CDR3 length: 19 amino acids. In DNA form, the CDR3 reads TGTGCCATCGGTGAGTCGGTTATACTCGGGACAGGCGGCAATCAGCCCCAGCATTTT. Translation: CAIGESVILGTGGNQPQHF.

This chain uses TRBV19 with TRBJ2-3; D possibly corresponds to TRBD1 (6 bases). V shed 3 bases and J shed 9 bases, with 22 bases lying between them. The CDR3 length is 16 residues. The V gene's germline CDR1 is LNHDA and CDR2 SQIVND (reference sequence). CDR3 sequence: CASSITSARGKITQYF. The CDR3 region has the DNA TGTGCCAGTAGTATTACCTCCGCCAGGGGTAAAATAACGCAGTATTTT.

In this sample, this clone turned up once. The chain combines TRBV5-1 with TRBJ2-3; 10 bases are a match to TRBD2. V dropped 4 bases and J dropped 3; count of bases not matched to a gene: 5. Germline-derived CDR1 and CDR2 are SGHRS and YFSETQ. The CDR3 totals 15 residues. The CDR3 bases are TGCGCCAGCAGCGAACGGACTAGCGGTACAGATACGCAGTATTTT. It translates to CASSERTSGTDTQYF.

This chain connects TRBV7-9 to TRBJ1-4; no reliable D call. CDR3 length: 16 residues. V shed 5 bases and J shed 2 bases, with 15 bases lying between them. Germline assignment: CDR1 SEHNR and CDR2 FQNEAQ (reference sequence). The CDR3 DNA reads TGTGCCAGCAGCCCCCGAGGGCAGTCTACTAATGAAAAACTGTTTTTT. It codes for CASSPRGQSTNEKLFF. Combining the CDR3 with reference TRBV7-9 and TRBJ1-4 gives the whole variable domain DTGVSQNPRHKITKRGQNVTFRCDPISEHNRLYWYRQTLGQGPEFLTYFQNEAQLEKSRLLSDRFSAERPKGSFSTLEIQRTEQGDSAMYLCASSPRGQSTNEKLFFGSGTQLSVL.

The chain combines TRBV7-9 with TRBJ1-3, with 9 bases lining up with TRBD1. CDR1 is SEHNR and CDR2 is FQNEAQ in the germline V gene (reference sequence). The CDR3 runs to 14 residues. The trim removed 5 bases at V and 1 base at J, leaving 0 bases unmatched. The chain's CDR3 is CASSDRGSGNTIYF. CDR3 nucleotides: TGTGCCAGCAGCGACAGGGGGTCTGGAAACACCATATATTTT.

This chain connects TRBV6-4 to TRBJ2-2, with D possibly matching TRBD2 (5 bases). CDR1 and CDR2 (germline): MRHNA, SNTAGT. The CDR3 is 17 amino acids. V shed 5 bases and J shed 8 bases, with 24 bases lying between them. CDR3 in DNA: TGTGCCAGCAGTCATTATTCCCTCGGACCACGCGGGGGGGAGCTGTTTTTT. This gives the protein CASSHYSLGPRGGELFF.

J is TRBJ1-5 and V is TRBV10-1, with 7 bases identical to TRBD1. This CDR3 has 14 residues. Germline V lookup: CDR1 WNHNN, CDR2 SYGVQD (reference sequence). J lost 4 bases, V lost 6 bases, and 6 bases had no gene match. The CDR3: CASSFHRGNQPQHF. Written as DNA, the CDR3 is TGCGCCAGCAGCTTCCACAGGGGTAATCAGCCCCAGCATTTT.

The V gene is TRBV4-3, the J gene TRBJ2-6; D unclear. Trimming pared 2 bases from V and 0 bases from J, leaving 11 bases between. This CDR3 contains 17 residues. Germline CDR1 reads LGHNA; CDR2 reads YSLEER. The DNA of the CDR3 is TGCGCCAGCAGCCAATACGGTCCGGGCTCTGGGGCCAACGTCCTGACTTTC. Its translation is CASSQYGPGSGANVLTF.

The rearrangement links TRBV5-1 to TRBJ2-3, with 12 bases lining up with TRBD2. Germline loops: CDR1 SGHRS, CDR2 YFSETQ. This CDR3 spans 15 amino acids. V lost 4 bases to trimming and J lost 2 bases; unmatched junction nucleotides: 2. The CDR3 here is CASSGLAGTTDTQYF. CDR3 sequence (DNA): TGCGCCAGCAGCGGACTAGCGGGGACCACAGATACGCAGTATTTT.

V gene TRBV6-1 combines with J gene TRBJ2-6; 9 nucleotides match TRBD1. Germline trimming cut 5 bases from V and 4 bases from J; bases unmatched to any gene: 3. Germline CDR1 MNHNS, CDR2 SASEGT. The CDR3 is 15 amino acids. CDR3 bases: TGTGCCAGCAGTATACAGGGGGCCGGGGCCAACGTCCTGACTTTC. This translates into CASSIQGAGANVLTF.

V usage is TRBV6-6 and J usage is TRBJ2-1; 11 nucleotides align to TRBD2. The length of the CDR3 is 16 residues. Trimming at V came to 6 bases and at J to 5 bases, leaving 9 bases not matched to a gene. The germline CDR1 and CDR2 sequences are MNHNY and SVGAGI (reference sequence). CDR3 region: CASRPTTSGSNNEQFF. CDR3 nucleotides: TGTGCCAGCAGACCGACTACTAGCGGGAGTAACAATGAGCAGTTCTTC.

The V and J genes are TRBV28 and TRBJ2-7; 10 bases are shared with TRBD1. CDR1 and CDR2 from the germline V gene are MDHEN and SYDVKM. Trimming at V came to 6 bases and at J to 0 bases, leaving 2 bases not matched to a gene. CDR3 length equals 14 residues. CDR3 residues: CASRTGGHSYEQYF. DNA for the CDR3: TGTGCCAGCAGGACAGGGGGCCACTCCTACGAGCAGTACTTC.

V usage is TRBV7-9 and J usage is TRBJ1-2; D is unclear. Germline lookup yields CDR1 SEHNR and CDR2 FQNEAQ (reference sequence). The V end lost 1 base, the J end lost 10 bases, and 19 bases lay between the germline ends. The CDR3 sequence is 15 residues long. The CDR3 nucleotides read TGTGCCAGCAGCTTAGTAAGGACTGCTCCAACGGTCTACACCTTC. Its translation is CASSLVRTAPTVYTF.

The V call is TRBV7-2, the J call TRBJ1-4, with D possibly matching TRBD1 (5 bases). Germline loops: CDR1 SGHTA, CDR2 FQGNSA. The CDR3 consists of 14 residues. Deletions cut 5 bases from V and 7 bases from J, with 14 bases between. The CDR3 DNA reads TGTGCCAGCAGCCCACACAGGTTTGGTGAAAAACTGTTTTTT. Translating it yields CASSPHRFGEKLFF.

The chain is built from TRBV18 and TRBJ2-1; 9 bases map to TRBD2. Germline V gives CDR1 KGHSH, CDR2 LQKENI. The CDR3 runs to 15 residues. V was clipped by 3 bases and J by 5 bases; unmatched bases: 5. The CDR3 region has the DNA TGTGCCAGCTCACCGTCCGGGACTAGCAACAATGAGCAGTTCTTC. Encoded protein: CASSPSGTSNNEQFF. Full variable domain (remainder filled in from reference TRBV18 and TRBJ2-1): NAGVMQNPRHLVRRRGQEARLRCSPMKGHSHVYWYRQLPEEGLKFMVYLQKENIIDESGMPKERFSAEFPKEGPSILRIQQVVRGDSAAYFCASSPSGTSNNEQFFGPGTRLTVL.

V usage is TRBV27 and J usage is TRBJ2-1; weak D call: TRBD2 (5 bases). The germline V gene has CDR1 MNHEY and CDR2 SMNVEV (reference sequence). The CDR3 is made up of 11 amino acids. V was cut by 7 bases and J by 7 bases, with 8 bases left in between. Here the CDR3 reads CASTEGNEQFF. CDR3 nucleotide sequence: TGTGCCAGCACCGAGGGTAATGAGCAGTTCTTC.

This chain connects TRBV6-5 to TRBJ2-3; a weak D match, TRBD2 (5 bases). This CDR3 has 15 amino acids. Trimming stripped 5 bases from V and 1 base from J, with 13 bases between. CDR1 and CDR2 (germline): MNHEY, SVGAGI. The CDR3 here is CASSPLSRGTDTQYF. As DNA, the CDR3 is TGTGCCAGCAGTCCCCTCTCGCGGGGCACAGATACGCAGTATTTT.